The T cell receptor beta chain described here comes from a study of shared clonotypes between healthy human individuals. A remark on this clone: Its antigen is undetermined.

With 5 bases clipped from V and 6 bases from J, the junction kept 6 bases outside the gene matches. Germline V gene sequence: CDR1 MDHEN, CDR2 SYDVKM. The CDR3 is 14 amino acids. HIV-negative, healthy adults without recent acute infections or vaccinations were the donors. From CD4+ cells came CD45RA+ naive and CD45RA-negative memory subsets. Findings of the study overall: Represented diversity, genetic and exposure-history alike, was limited by few donors.

Profiling relied on immunoSEQ multiplex PCR, and the TCRdb table lists in-frame clones only, not all of them. The sample yields about 680,000 clones, about three quarters seen once. The sequenced sample consisted of memory CD4+ T cells sorted from blood. Subset here: CD45RA-negative fraction. The V gene is TRBV28, the J gene TRBJ1-5; 8 bases are a match to TRBD1. This clonotype was sampled from a woman younger than 45 in good health. CDR3 sequence: CASSTDRGPQPQHF. The CDR3, as DNA: TGTGCCAGCAGTACAGACAGGGGACCTCAGCCCCAGCATTTT.